Each of the 27 T cell receptor beta chains below was sequenced from the same sample in a study of shared clonotypes between healthy human individuals (dated by TCRdb to the early 2020s). Receptor amplification or capture employed the immunoSEQ multiplex PCR assay. Here the immuneACCESS table is served through TCRdb, limited to in-frame sequences with V and J called. Missing clones are a known gap in these copies; in checked studies unresolved V genes cover under half, and the rest lacks a known reason. The table for this sample lists hundreds of thousands of clones; roughly 83% of them were counted only once. The ten top clones hold around 13% of the sample. The sample taken for sequencing was PBMCs. Receptors originate from a woman in her thirties or forties in good health. Some clones in this sample may be carry-over from other donors' samples.

The chain carries TRBV4-2 and TRBJ2-7; TRBD2 might be the D (6 bases). CDR3 length: 15 residues. Trimming cost V 0 bases and J 7 bases, with 16 bases left between them. In germline, CDR1 is LGHNA, CDR2 YNFKEQ. This chain's CDR3 is CASSQERRDGREQYF. The DNA for the CDR3 is TGTGCCAGCAGCCAAGAACGGCGGGATGGGAGGGAGCAGTACTTC.

The chain has TRBV11-3 and TRBJ2-3; D possibly corresponds to TRBD1 (6 bases). Per the germline V gene, CDR1 is SGHNT and CDR2 is YENEEA. V lost 5 bases and J 3 bases, leaving 15 bases between the germline ends. The CDR3 covers 15 residues. CDR3 residues: CASSHRGQRTDTQYF. For the CDR3, the DNA is TGTGCCAGCAGCCACCGAGGACAGCGTACAGATACGCAGTATTTT.

The CDR3 here is CASSLGPTSGTDTQYF. CDR3 nucleotides: TGCGCCAGCAGCTTGGGTCCTACTAGCGGGACAGATACGCAGTATTTT. The chain links TRBV5-1 to TRBJ2-3, with 9 bases aligning to TRBD2. The CDR3 runs to 16 residues. Germline loops: CDR1 SGHRS, CDR2 YFSETQ. V dropped 0 bases and J dropped 3; count of bases not matched to a gene: 5. The full variable domain, rest sourced from reference TRBV5-1 and TRBJ2-3, is KAGVTQTPRYLIKTRGQQVTLSCSPISGHRSVSWYQQTPGQGLQFLFEYFSETQRNKGNFPGRFSGRQFSNSRSEMNVSTLELGDSALYLCASSLGPTSGTDTQYFGPGTRLTVL.

The CDR3 is CASSLVGPTSNTGELFF. The CDR3 DNA is TGTGCCAGCAGTTTAGTGGGACCTACGTCGAACACCGGGGAGCTGTTTTTT. V usage is TRBV28 and J usage is TRBJ2-2, with D possibly being TRBD1 or TRBD2 (5 bases each). Germline CDR1 reads MDHEN; CDR2 reads SYDVKM. This CDR3 has 17 amino acids. Trimming cost V 2 bases and J 0 bases, with 13 bases left between them.

The chain recombines TRBV7-6 with TRBJ2-1; D gene uncertain. Per germline, CDR1 SGHVS and CDR2 FNYEAQ. This CDR3 is built from 15 residues. The V end lost 1 base, the J end lost 1 base, and 8 bases lay between the germline ends. The CDR3 loop reads CASSLGPTSYNEQFF. CDR3 DNA sequence: TGTGCCAGCAGCTTAGGGCCGACTTCCTACAATGAGCAGTTCTTC. Using reference TRBV7-6 and TRBJ2-1 for the parts outside the CDR3, the full variable domain is GAGVSQSPRYKVTKRGQDVALRCDPISGHVSLYWYRQALGQGPEFLTYFNYEAQQDKSGLPNDRFSAERPEGSISTLTIQRTEQRDSAMYRCASSLGPTSYNEQFFGPGTRLTVL.

The chain's CDR3 is CATSRDRGLREAFF. CDR3 DNA sequence: TGTGCCACCAGCAGAGACAGGGGGCTTCGTGAAGCTTTCTTT. The V call is TRBV15, the J call TRBJ1-1; 8 bases are shared with TRBD1. Germline values: CDR1 LNHNV, CDR2 YYDKDF (reference sequence). V trimming: 0 bases; J trimming: 7 bases; junction bases outside the gene matches: 4. The CDR3 contains 14 residues.

The chain recombines TRBV5-8 with TRBJ2-7; 10 bases match TRBD1. Germline V gene sequence: CDR1 SGHTS, CDR2 YDEGEE. CDR3 length equals 13 residues. With V trimmed by 7 bases and J by 2 bases, 3 bases remained unmatched. The CDR3 DNA reads as TGTGCCAGCGGGACAGGGGTGGCCTACGAGCAGTACTTC. Translated: CASGTGVAYEQYF.

This clone came up a few times. The genes are TRBV4-3 and TRBJ1-1; D remains ambiguous. The V end lost 0 bases, the J end lost 8 bases, and 10 bases lay between the germline ends. CDR3 length: 13 amino acids. Germline values: CDR1 LGHNA, CDR2 YSLEER. The CDR3 nucleotides are TGCGCCAGCAGCCAAGATGGCGGAAGAGAAGCTTTCTTT. It translates to CASSQDGGREAFF.

The chain couples TRBV19 to TRBJ2-1, with D tentatively TRBD2 (6 bases). The germline gives CDR1 LNHDA, CDR2 SQIVND (reference sequence). The V and J ends lost 9 bases and 0 bases respectively, with 15 bases between them. This CDR3 region has 15 residues. CDR3 coding DNA: TGTGCCAGCACTAGCCTGGGTAACTCCTACAATGAGCAGTTCTTC. This gives the protein CASTSLGNSYNEQFF.

This clone has just a few counts. The J gene is TRBJ2-7, the V gene TRBV5-8; D may be TRBD1 (6 bases). Germline V gene data show CDR1 as SGHTS and CDR2 as YDEGEE. V was cut by 3 bases and J by 4 bases, with 17 bases left in between. This CDR3 has 15 amino acids. The DNA of the CDR3 is TGTGCCAGCAGCTCCCTCGGACAGTTTGGGTACGAGCAGTACTTC. Its protein is CASSSLGQFGYEQYF.

The V and J genes are TRBV29-1 and TRBJ2-1, with a weak D call TRBD2 (6 bases). Germline CDR1 is SQVTM and CDR2 is ANQGSEA. The CDR3 runs 17 residues. Trimming shortened V by 2 bases and J by 5 bases, and 22 bases separated the two germline ends. CDR3: CSVENRYGGRTDNEQFF. For the CDR3, the DNA is TGCAGCGTTGAAAATCGTTACGGGGGTCGTACTGACAATGAGCAGTTCTTC.

J is TRBJ2-2 and V is TRBV11-3; 8 nucleotides match TRBD1. Germline trimming cut 2 bases from V and 13 bases from J; bases unmatched to any gene: 12. CDR3 size: 15 residues. CDR1 and CDR2 (germline): SGHNT, YENEEA. The CDR3 reads CASSLFQDRGLRLFF. CDR3 sequence (DNA): TGTGCCAGCAGCTTATTCCAAGACAGGGGTCTACGGCTGTTTTTT.

This chain connects TRBV6-5 to TRBJ2-1, with 9 nucleotides matching TRBD2. V gave up 5 bases and J gave up 7 bases; unmatched junction bases: 6. This CDR3 has 14 residues. Germline V gene sequence: CDR1 MNHEY, CDR2 SVGAGI. CDR3 loop: CASSNSGSWNEQFF. The CDR3 nucleotides are TGTGCCAGCAGTAATAGCGGGAGCTGGAATGAGCAGTTCTTC.

CDR3: CASSLVSAQGEQYF. CDR3 coding DNA: TGTGCCAGCAGCTTGGTATCGGCACAAGGTGAGCAGTACTTC. The chain couples TRBV5-4 to TRBJ2-7; D gene unclear. CDR1 is SGHNT, CDR2 YYREEE, per germline (reference sequence). CDR3 length: 14 residues. Trimming took 0 bases from V and 7 from J, leaving 14 bases between them. The full variable domain, rest sourced from reference TRBV5-4 and TRBJ2-7, is ETGVTQSPTHLIKTRGQQVTLRCSSQSGHNTVSWYQQALGQGPQFIFQYYREEENGRGNFPPRFSGLQFPNYSSELNVNALELDDSALYLCASSLVSAQGEQYFGPGTRLTVT.

The chain employs TRBV7-9 and TRBJ1-5; a possible D gene is TRBD1 (5 bases). Trimming took 4 bases from V and 1 from J, leaving 14 bases between them. The CDR3 loop spans 16 amino acids. Germline-derived CDR1 and CDR2 are SEHNR and FQNEAQ (reference sequence). CDR3 protein: CASSWGSGGSNQPQHF. The CDR3 DNA reads TGTGCCAGCAGCTGGGGGAGCGGGGGGAGCAATCAGCCCCAGCATTTT.

The chain links TRBV6-5 to TRBJ2-1; maybe TRBD2 (6 bases). CDR1 is MNHEY, CDR2 SVGAGI, per germline. Deletions cut 0 bases from V and 9 bases from J, with 12 bases between. The CDR3 has 14 amino acids. As DNA, the CDR3 is TGTGCCAGCAGTTACTCGTCCCGGGGAGGTGAGCAGTTCTTC. This codes for CASSYSSRGGEQFF.

As to this clone: A far larger clone is one base from this, pointing to a likely read error. Other DNA sequences from this sample encode an identical CDR3 as well. This chain uses TRBV7-7 with TRBJ2-2; no clear D gene. Germline lookup yields CDR1 SSHAT and CDR2 FNYEAQ (reference sequence). This CDR3 has 15 residues. Here the CDR3 DNA reads TGTGCTAGCAGCCCCCAGGATTCGAACACCGGGGAGCTGTTTTTT. Translating it yields CASSPQDSNTGELFF.

This chain connects TRBV5-1 to TRBJ1-2; TRBD1 might be the D (5 bases). The V end was cut by 4 bases, the J end by 2 bases, with 18 bases between. The CDR3 consists of 16 residues. The germline CDR1 and CDR2 sequences are SGHRS and YFSETQ. The CDR3 region has the DNA TGCGCCAGCAGCCCCTTAATTCTGGGGGGGAACTATGGCTACACCTTC. Amino acid sequence: CASSPLILGGNYGYTF.

Ten or more counts support this clone. V usage is TRBV5-8 and J usage is TRBJ2-2; TRBD1 is a possible D gene (6 bases). The germline V and J ends were trimmed by 6 bases and 2 bases, with 20 bases remaining between them. CDR3 length equals 17 residues. CDR1 and CDR2 from the germline V gene are SGHTS and YDEGEE. CDR3 residues: CASTVYRTALNTGELFF. In nucleotides, the CDR3 is TGTGCCAGCACCGTCTACAGGACAGCGTTAAACACCGGGGAGCTGTTTTTT.

For this clone: Since a far larger clone is one base different, this is likely a read error. The rearrangement joins TRBV28 to TRBJ2-7; 7 positions match TRBD2. Germline CDR1 is MDHEN and CDR2 is SYDVKM. The CDR3 has 14 amino acids. CDR3 sequence: CASGFLAATYEQYF. Here the CDR3 DNA reads TGTGCCAGCGGTTTCCTAGCGGCAACCTACGAGCAGTACTTC.

This clone has a single count. The V call is TRBV6-1, the J call TRBJ2-3; the D gene is possibly TRBD2 (6 bases). This CDR3 spans 15 amino acids. V lost 7 bases, J lost 6 bases, and 20 bases lay in between. Germline V gene data show CDR1 as MNHNS and CDR2 as SASEGT. The CDR3 loop reads CASTPDLGGIDTQYF. The CDR3 DNA reads TGTGCCAGCACCCCGGATCTTGGGGGGATCGATACGCAGTATTTT.

V usage is TRBV6-1 and J usage is TRBJ1-5; D is unclear. The CDR3 runs to 14 residues. CDR1 is MNHNS, CDR2 SASEGT, per germline. The V end was cut by 6 bases, the J end by 6 bases, with 15 bases between. CDR3 loop: CASRDIRAGQPQHF. In DNA form, the CDR3 reads TGTGCCAGCAGAGACATTAGGGCGGGTCAGCCCCAGCATTTT.

V usage is TRBV4-2 and J usage is TRBJ2-7; 14 nucleotides agree with TRBD2. This CDR3 has 18 residues. After removal of 3 bases from V and 2 bases from J, the junction contained 9 bases not matched to a gene. Germline V lookup: CDR1 LGHNA, CDR2 YNFKEQ. The CDR3 nucleotides read TGTGCCAGCAGCCATCCCGGGACTAGCGGGAGACGTACCTACGAGCAGTACTTC. This translates into CASSHPGTSGRRTYEQYF.

The J gene is TRBJ2-2, the V gene TRBV11-3; D might be TRBD2 (7 bases). The length of the CDR3 is 14 residues. CDR1 is SGHNT, CDR2 YENEEA, per germline. The V end lost 2 bases, the J end lost 7 bases, and 11 bases lay between the germline ends. In DNA, the CDR3 is TGTGCCAGCAGCTTACGGGGGGCTAGCGGGGAGCTGTTTTTT. Protein: CASSLRGASGELFF.

V is TRBV29-1 and J is TRBJ1-3, with D maybe TRBD1 (6 bases). V lost 1 base, J lost 2 bases, and 15 bases lay in between. The CDR3 loop spans 16 amino acids. Germline V gene sequence: CDR1 SQVTM, CDR2 ANQGSEA. CDR3 DNA: TGCAGCGTTGAAGGGGGGCGAGGGTACGCTGGAAACACCATATATTTT. Translation: CSVEGGRGYAGNTIYF.

This chain uses TRBV5-1 with TRBJ1-1; tentative D call: TRBD1 (5 bases). The CDR3 is 14 residues long. V was shortened by 3 bases and J by 5 bases, with 14 bases between the two germline ends. Germline V lookup: CDR1 SGHRS, CDR2 YFSETQ. CDR3 in amino acids: CASSSTGGLTEAFF. In DNA, the CDR3 is TGCGCCAGCAGCTCTACGGGGGGGTTAACTGAAGCTTTCTTT.

This chain connects TRBV19 to TRBJ2-2; D uncertain. Trimming shortened V by 6 bases and J by 5 bases, and 4 bases separated the two germline ends. This CDR3 is built from 11 residues. CDR1 LNHDA and CDR2 SQIVND come from the germline V gene (reference sequence). Here the CDR3 DNA reads TGTGCCAGTAGGGATACCGGGGAGCTGTTTTTT. Protein sequence: CASRDTGELFF.